This T cell receptor (beta chain) is drawn from a study of CD8 T cells in ankylosing spondylitis. Molecular-barcoded quantitative 5'-RACE produced these TCR beta libraries. Via MiXCR, TCRdb re-called the 5' RACE reads, giving one row per CDR3 protein. The table lists about 220,000 distinct CDR3 sequences, approximately 7.3% of them singletons. Between the trimmed V and J ends, which lost 1 base and 2 bases, there was a span of 11 bases. The CDR3 has 15 residues. In germline, CDR1 is SGHAT, CDR2 FQNNGV. This clonotype occurred many times. Its target is not known. Broader study findings: As for the disease-linked clones, they showed a CD8+ phenotype and occurred at relatively low frequencies in peripheral blood. A motif of under 10 highly homologous TCR beta variants was seen as apparently characteristic of ankylosing spondylitis blood. Some motif variants were previously reported in reactive arthritis synovial fluid and blood. Significant enrichment of disease-linked clones was reported in matched ankylosing spondylitis synovial fluid.

The V call is TRBV11-2, the J call TRBJ2-5; D is undetermined. The sequence was collected from a male donor with ankylosing spondylitis. The sequencing sample was made of blood, either unsorted or a sorted T cell fraction (not recorded which). CDR3 coding DNA: TGTGCCAGCAGCTTAGGGACGCGCGAACAAGAGACCCAGTACTTC. Protein sequence: CASSLGTREQETQYF.